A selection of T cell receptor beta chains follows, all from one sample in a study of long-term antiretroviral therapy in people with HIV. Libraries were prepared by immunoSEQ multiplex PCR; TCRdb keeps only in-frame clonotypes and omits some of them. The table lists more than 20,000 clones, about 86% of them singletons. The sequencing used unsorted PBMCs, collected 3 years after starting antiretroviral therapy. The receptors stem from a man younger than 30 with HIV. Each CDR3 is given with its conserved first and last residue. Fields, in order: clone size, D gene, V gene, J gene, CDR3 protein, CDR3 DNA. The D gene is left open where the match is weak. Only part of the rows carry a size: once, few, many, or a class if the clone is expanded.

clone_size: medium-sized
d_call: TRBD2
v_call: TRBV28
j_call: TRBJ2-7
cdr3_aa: CASSPTSGGLLSYEQYF
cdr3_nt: TGTGCCAGCAGTCCGACTAGCGGGGGGCTTCTCTCCTACGAGCAGTACTTC

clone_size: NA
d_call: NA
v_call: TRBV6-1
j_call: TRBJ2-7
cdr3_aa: CASPSNYEQYF
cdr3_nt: TGTGCCAGCCCGAGTAACTACGAGCAGTACTTC

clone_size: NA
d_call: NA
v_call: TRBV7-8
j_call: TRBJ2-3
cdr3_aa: CASSSRLPTDTQYF
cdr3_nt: TGTGCCAGCAGCTCTAGACTGCCCACAGATACGCAGTATTTT

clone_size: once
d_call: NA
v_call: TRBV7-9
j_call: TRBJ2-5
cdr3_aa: CASSARTGRETQYF
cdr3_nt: TGTGCCAGCAGCGCCCGGACGGGGAGAGAGACCCAGTACTTC

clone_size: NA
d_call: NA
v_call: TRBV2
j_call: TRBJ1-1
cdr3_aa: CASSDWGVRTEAFF
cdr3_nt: TGTGCCAGCAGTGATTGGGGCGTACGCACTGAAGCTTTCTTT

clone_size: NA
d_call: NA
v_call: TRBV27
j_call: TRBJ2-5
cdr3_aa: CASRIRGLGGETQYF
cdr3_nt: TGTGCCAGCAGGATCCGGGGGTTAGGGGGGGAGACCCAGTACTTC

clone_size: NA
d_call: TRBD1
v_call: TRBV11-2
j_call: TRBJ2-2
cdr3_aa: CASSLGSFSGRDRTGELFF
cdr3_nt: TGTGCCAGCAGCTTAGGTTCTTTCAGTGGCAGGGACAGGACCGGGGAGCTGTTTTTT

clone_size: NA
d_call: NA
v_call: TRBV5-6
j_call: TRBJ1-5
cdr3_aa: CATRRSSNQPQHF
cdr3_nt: TGTGCCACCCGGCGATCCAGTAATCAGCCCCAGCATTTT

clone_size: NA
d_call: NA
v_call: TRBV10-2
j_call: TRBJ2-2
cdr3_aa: CATRLSSNTGELFF
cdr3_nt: TGCGCCACCAGACTTAGTTCGAACACCGGGGAGCTGTTTTTT

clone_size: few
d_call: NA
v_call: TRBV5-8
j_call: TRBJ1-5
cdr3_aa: CASSLVPNQPQHF
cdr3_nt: TGTGCCAGCAGCTTGGTCCCAAATCAGCCCCAGCATTTT

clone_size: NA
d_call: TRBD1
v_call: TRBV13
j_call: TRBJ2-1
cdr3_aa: CASSSQGERYNEQFF
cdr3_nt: TGTGCCAGCAGCTCACAGGGGGAGAGATACAATGAGCAGTTCTTC

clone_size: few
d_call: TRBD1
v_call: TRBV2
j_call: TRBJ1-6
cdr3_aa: CASLRDRDNSPLHF
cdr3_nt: TGTGCCAGCCTCCGGGACAGAGATAATTCACCCCTCCACTTT

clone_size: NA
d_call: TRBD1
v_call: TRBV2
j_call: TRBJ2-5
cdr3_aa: CASSQGEWETQYF
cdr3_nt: TGTGCCAGCAGTCAGGGGGAATGGGAGACCCAGTACTTC

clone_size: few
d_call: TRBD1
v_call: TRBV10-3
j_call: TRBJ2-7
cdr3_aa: CAISVSRDRGYEQYF
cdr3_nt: TGTGCCATCAGTGTGTCTCGGGACAGGGGCTACGAGCAGTACTTC

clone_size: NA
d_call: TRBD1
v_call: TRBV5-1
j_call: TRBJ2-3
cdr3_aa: CASIRDRGRDTQYF
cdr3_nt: TGCGCCAGTATTAGGGACAGGGGCAGAGATACGCAGTATTTT

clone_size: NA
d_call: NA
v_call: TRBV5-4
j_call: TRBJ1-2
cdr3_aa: CASSLDFKHGYTF
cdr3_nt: TGTGCCAGCAGCTTGGACTTTAAACATGGCTACACCTTC

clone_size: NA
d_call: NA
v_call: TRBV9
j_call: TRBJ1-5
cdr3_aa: CASSATPIYQPQHF
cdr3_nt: TGTGCCAGCAGCGCCACCCCTATCTATCAGCCCCAGCATTTT

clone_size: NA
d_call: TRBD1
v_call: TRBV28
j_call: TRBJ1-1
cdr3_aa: CASLRPGTGIAEAFF
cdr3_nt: TGTGCCAGCCTACGTCCCGGGACAGGGATCGCTGAAGCTTTCTTT

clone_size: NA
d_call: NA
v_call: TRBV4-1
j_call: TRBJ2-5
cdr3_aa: CASSQGDLLGETQYF
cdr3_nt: TGCGCCAGCAGCCAAGGGGACCTCCTAGGGGAGACCCAGTACTTC

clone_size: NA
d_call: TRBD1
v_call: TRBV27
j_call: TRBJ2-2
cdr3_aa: CASQRTGSYGELFF
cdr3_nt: TGTGCCAGCCAGAGGACAGGGTCTTATGGGGAGCTGTTTTTT

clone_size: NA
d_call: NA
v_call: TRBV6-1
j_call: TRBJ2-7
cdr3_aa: CASTTGPQSYEQYF
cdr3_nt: TGTGCCAGCACTACAGGGCCCCAATCCTACGAGCAGTACTTC

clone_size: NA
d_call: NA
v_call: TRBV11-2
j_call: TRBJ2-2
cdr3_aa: CASSPGIGSGTGELFF
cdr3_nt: TGTGCCAGCAGCCCCGGCATAGGGTCGGGTACCGGGGAGCTGTTTTTT

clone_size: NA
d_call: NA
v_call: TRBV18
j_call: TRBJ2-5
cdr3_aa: CASSPRLQGPIGETQYF
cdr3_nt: TGTGCCAGCTCACCACGGTTGCAGGGCCCAATAGGAGAGACCCAGTACTTC

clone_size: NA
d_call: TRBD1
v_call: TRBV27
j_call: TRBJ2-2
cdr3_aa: CASSYSGQLHGELFF
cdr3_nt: TGTGCCAGCAGTTATTCGGGACAGCTCCACGGGGAGCTGTTTTTT

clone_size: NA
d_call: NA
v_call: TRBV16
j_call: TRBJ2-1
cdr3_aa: CASSPGTTEQFF
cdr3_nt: TGTGCCAGCAGCCCCGGGACAACTGAGCAGTTCTTC

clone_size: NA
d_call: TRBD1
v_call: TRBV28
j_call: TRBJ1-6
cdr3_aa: CASRPGQGGSPLHF
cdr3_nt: TGTGCCAGCAGACCCGGACAGGGAGGCTCACCCCTCCACTTT

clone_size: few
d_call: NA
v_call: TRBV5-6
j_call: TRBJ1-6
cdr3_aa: CASSLALLAPLHF
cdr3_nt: TGTGCCAGCAGCTTGGCGCTTTTGGCACCCCTCCACTTT

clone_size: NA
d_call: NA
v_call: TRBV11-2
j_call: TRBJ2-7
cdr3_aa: CASSLGGPQYEQYF
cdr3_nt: TGTGCCAGCAGCTTAGGAGGGCCCCAATACGAGCAGTACTTC

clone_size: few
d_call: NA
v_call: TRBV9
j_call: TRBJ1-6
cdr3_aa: CASSVSGNHDSPLHF
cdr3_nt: TGTGCCAGCAGCGTCTCCGGGAATCATGATTCACCCCTCCACTTT

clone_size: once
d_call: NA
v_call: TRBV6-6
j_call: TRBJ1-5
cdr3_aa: CASSFPRVNQPQHF
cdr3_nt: TGTGCCAGCAGTTTCCCCCGGGTCAATCAGCCCCAGCATTTT

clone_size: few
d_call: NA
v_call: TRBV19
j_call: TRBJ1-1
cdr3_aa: CASRGPQNTEAFF
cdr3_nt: TGTGCCAGCCGGGGACCCCAGAACACTGAAGCTTTCTTT

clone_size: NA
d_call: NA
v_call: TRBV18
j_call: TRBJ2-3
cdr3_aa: CASSPPSLNTDTQYF
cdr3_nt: TGTGCCAGCTCACCGCCGTCCCTCAACACAGATACGCAGTATTTT

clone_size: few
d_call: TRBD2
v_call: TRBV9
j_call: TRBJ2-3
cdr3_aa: CASSVLAGPTDTQYF
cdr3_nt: TGTGCCAGCAGCGTACTAGCGGGGCCCACAGATACGCAGTATTTT

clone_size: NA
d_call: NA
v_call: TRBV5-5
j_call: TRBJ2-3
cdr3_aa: CASSLVTDTQYF
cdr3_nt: TGTGCCAGCAGCTTGGTTACGGATACGCAGTATTTT

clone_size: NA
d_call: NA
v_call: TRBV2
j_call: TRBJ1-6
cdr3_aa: CASSEEVGSLHF
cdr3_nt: TGTGCCAGCAGCGAGGAGGTTGGATCCCTCCACTTT

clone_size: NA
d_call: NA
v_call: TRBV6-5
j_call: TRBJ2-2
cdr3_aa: CASSYWDSRNTGELFF
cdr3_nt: TGTGCCAGCAGTTACTGGGACTCTAGAAACACCGGGGAGCTGTTTTTT

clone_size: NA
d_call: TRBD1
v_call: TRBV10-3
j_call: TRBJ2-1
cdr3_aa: CAIRTGVNEQFF
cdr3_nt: TGTGCCATCAGGACAGGGGTAAATGAGCAGTTCTTC

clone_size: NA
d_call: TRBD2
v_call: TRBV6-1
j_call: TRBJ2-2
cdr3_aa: CASSVLGGLNTGELFF
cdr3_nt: TGTGCCAGCAGTGTACTCGGGGGGTTGAACACCGGGGAGCTGTTTTTT

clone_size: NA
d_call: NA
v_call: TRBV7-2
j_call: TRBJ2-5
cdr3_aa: CASSLASGETQYF
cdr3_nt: TGTGCCAGCAGCTTAGCAAGCGGCGAGACCCAGTACTTC

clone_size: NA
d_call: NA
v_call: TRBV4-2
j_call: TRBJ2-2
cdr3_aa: CASSQEVRDTGELFF
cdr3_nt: TGTGCCAGCAGCCAAGAAGTGAGGGACACCGGGGAGCTGTTTTTT

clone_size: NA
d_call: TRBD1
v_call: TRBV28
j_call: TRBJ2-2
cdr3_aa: CASSLQGAAGELFF
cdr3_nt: TGTGCCAGCAGTCTTCAGGGGGCCGCCGGGGAGCTGTTTTTT

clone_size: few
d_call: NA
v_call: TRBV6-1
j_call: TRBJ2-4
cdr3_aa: CASNPDGNIQYF
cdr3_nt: TGTGCCAGCAACCCGGACGGGAACATTCAGTACTTC

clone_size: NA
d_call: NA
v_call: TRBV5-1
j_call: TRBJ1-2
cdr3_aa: CASSPRAEVFYGYTF
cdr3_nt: TGCGCCAGCAGCCCCCGGGCCGAAGTCTTCTATGGCTACACCTTC

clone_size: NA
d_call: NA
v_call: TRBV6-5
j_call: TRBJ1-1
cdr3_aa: CASSYGGGGGAEAFF
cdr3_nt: TGTGCCAGCAGTTACGGGGGGGGCGGAGGCGCTGAAGCTTTCTTT

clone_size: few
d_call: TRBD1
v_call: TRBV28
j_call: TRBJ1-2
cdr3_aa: CASRPQGDDYGYTF
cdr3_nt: TGTGCCAGCAGGCCACAGGGGGATGACTATGGCTACACCTTC

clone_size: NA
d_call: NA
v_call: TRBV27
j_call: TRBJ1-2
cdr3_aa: CASSLRSRLLGQGYTF
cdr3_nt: TGTGCCAGCAGTTTACGTTCCCGACTCTTAGGGCAAGGCTACACCTTC

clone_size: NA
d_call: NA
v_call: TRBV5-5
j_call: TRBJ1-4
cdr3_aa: CASSFGRTQGEKLFF
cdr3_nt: TGTGCCAGCAGCTTTGGCCGGACCCAAGGCGAAAAACTGTTTTTT

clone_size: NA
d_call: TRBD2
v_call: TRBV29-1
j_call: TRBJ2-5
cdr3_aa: CSHLPASGGRETQYF
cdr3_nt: TGCAGCCACCTCCCGGCTAGCGGGGGGCGGGAGACCCAGTACTTC

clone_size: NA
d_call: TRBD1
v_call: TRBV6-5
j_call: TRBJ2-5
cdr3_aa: CASRTIRGQAETQYF
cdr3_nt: TGTGCCAGCAGGACTATTAGGGGACAGGCAGAGACCCAGTACTTC

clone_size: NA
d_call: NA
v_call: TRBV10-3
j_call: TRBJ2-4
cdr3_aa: CAISEWGSDIQYF
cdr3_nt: TGTGCCATCAGCGAGTGGGGTTCCGACATTCAGTACTTC

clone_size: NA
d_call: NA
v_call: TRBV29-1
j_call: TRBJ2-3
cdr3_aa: CSVVGASADTQYF
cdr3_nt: TGCAGCGTTGTGGGCGCGTCCGCAGATACGCAGTATTTT

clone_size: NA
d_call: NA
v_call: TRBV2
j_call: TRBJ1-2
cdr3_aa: CASSEEVGGRGYTF
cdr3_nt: TGTGCCAGCAGTGAAGAGGTGGGGGGACGTGGCTACACCTTC

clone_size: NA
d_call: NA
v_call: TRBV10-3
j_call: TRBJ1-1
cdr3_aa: CAISEPGGQGAFF
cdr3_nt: TGTGCCATCAGTGAGCCGGGGGGGCAGGGTGCTTTCTTT

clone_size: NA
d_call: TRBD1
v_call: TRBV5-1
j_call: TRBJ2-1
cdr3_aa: CASSVSGTGDNEQFF
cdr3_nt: TGCGCCAGCAGCGTATCCGGGACAGGGGACAATGAGCAGTTCTTC

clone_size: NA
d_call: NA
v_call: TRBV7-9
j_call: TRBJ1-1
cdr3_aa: CASSYGGITEAFF
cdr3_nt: TGTGCCAGCAGCTACGGGGGGATCACTGAAGCTTTCTTT